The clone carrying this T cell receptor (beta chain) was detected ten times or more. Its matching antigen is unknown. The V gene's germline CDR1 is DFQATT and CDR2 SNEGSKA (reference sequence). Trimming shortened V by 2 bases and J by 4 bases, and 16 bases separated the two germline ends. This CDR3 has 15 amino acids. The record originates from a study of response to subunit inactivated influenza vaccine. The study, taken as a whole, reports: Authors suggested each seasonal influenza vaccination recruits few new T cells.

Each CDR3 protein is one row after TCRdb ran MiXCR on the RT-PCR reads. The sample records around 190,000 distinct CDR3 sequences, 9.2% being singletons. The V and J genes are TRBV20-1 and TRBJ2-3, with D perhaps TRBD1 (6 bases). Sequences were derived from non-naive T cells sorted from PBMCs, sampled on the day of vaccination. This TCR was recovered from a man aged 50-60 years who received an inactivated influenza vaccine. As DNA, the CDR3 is TGCAGTGCTAGACGACCCATTGGGGGCCCAGATACGCAGTATTTT. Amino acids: CSARRPIGGPDTQYF.